This T cell receptor beta chain emerged from a study of read filtering for tumor transcriptome and immune sequencing. Study-level information: The cohort had roughly 16 men and approximately 13 women aged about 45 to 80, mean about 66 years. Study conclusions and caveats: The CD138-negative fraction was mixed bone marrow immune cells, not pure T cells.

The library was built from about 370 ng RNA with molecular barcoded adaptors for alpha/delta and beta/gamma chains. Each CDR3 protein gets one entry after TCRdb re-called the reads with MiXCR. The repertoire has some 24,000 distinct CDR3 sequences, under 25% of them found once; the top ten carry around 47%. Germline assignment: CDR1 SGHVS and CDR2 FQNEAQ. CDR3 size: 15 residues. Concerning this clonotype: Its antigen remains unidentified. A junction boundary mismatches the germline segment, possibly from a read error.

This receptor was taken from a donor at least 40 years old with multiple myeloma. The sample was a population of CD138-negative cells sorted from bone marrow. The chain couples TRBV7-8 to TRBJ1-6, with TRBD1 matching over 7 bases. CDR3: CANSLGGQSNSPPHF. CDR3 bases: TGTGCCAACAGCTTAGGGGGACAGTCTAATTCACCCCCCCACTTT. Full variable domain (remainder filled in from reference TRBV7-8 and TRBJ1-6): GAGVSQSPRYKVAKRGQDVALRCDPISGHVSLFWYQQALGQGPEFLTYFQNEAQLDKSGLPSDRFFAERPEGSVSTLKIQRTQQEDSAVYLCANSLGGQSNSPPHFGNGTRLTVT.